This note documents a single T cell receptor beta chain sequence. No antigen is known for it. One base away there is no much larger clone; base qualities are not given. The time point label on this specimen signifies: after neoadjuvant nivolumab, at surgical resection. None of the patients had received prior systemic or radiation treatment, and all were newly diagnosed with stage II-IVA oral cavity squamous cell carcinoma. The cohort was made up of patients with locally advanced, HPV-negative oral cavity squamous cell carcinoma. No culture maintenance or expansion was done, as the peripheral blood mononuclear cells went straight to analysis. The samples were drawn from a longitudinal correlative study tied to a single-arm phase II trial testing neoadjuvant nivolumab in oral cavity squamous cell carcinoma. Subject-matched pre- and post-treatment PBMCs and tumors from three responders and three non-responders underwent genomic DNA-based TCRbeta sequencing. Peripheral blood mononuclear cells were collected once before nivolumab treatment and again after treatment, at the time of surgery. The Maxwell RSC DNA from Cells kit was used to isolate genomic DNA from PBMCs.

From cysteine to phenylalanine, the CDR3 is 12 amino acids long. The only DNA kept is the CDR3, 36 bases in frame from the first base. The germline ends are 5 bases apart after V is trimmed by 0 bases and J by 6 bases. Taken from the germline V gene, the CDR1 and CDR2 loops are LGHNA and YNFKEQ. This entry is derived from a study of neoadjuvant anti-PD-1 for oral cavity cancer (dated by TCRdb to the early 2020s). For the study in its entirety: Three to four biweekly doses of nivolumab at 3 mg/kg were mostly administered to patients before curative-intent surgical resection. Patients who did not progress were given a fourth nivolumab dose at about day 43 and had definitive surgical resection on days 50-56. Patients with complete response, partial response or stable disease by RECIST 1.1 were defined as responders, whereas patients with progression were defined as non-responders. The parent correlative cohort included roughly 13 patients, with an approximately 31% response rate.

PBMC libraries used mostly roughly 480 ng of input genomic DNA for deep sequencing, with six replicates per sample. The immunoSEQ hsTCRbeta kit was used to prepare TCRbeta libraries according to the manufacturer's instructions. An Illumina NovaSeq 6000 S4 flow cell was used to sequence the final libraries, which had first been combined to 3 nM. Per the original workflow: Raw data preprocessing and quality control were performed with the immunoSEQ Analyzer. The analysis was limited to productive rearrangements, and each clonotype was defined by a unique CDR3 amino acid sequence. Repertoire clonality was estimated as the Gini-Simpson index, which was computed with the R package tcR. Student's t test was used to compare Gini indices, and Pearson correlation was used to assess associations with tumor size change. TCRdb retrieved this table from immuneACCESS and kept in-frame rearrangements only. Not all clones are present; in checked studies, unresolved V genes account for under half, and no reason is known for the remainder. V, J and clone size reflect that table, while D and trimming were determined from the DNA. In this sample the table shows around 68,000 clones, roughly 90% of which occur a single time. Together, the top ten hold 2.5% to 3% of the sample.

The paper's findings and limits, for the study overall: TCR analyses included only three patients per response group, and the authors called for larger cohorts for validation. After neoadjuvant nivolumab, non-responders showed significantly higher T cell clonality (Gini index) in PBMCs than responders did. Higher pretreatment blood TCRbeta clonality and lower post-treatment tumor TCRbeta clonality were correlated with higher pretreatment blood Treg/Th17 ratios.

The receptor comes from a person aged 35-80 years with oral cavity squamous cell carcinoma. In this chain, TRBV4-2 is recombined with TRBJ2-5, with the D gene not clear enough to name. The specimen was PBMCs, collected after nivolumab (anti-PD-1) treatment. The DNA sequence reads TGTGCCAGCAGCCAAGATTCGAAGACCCAGTACTTC. The encoded protein is CASSQDSKTQYF.